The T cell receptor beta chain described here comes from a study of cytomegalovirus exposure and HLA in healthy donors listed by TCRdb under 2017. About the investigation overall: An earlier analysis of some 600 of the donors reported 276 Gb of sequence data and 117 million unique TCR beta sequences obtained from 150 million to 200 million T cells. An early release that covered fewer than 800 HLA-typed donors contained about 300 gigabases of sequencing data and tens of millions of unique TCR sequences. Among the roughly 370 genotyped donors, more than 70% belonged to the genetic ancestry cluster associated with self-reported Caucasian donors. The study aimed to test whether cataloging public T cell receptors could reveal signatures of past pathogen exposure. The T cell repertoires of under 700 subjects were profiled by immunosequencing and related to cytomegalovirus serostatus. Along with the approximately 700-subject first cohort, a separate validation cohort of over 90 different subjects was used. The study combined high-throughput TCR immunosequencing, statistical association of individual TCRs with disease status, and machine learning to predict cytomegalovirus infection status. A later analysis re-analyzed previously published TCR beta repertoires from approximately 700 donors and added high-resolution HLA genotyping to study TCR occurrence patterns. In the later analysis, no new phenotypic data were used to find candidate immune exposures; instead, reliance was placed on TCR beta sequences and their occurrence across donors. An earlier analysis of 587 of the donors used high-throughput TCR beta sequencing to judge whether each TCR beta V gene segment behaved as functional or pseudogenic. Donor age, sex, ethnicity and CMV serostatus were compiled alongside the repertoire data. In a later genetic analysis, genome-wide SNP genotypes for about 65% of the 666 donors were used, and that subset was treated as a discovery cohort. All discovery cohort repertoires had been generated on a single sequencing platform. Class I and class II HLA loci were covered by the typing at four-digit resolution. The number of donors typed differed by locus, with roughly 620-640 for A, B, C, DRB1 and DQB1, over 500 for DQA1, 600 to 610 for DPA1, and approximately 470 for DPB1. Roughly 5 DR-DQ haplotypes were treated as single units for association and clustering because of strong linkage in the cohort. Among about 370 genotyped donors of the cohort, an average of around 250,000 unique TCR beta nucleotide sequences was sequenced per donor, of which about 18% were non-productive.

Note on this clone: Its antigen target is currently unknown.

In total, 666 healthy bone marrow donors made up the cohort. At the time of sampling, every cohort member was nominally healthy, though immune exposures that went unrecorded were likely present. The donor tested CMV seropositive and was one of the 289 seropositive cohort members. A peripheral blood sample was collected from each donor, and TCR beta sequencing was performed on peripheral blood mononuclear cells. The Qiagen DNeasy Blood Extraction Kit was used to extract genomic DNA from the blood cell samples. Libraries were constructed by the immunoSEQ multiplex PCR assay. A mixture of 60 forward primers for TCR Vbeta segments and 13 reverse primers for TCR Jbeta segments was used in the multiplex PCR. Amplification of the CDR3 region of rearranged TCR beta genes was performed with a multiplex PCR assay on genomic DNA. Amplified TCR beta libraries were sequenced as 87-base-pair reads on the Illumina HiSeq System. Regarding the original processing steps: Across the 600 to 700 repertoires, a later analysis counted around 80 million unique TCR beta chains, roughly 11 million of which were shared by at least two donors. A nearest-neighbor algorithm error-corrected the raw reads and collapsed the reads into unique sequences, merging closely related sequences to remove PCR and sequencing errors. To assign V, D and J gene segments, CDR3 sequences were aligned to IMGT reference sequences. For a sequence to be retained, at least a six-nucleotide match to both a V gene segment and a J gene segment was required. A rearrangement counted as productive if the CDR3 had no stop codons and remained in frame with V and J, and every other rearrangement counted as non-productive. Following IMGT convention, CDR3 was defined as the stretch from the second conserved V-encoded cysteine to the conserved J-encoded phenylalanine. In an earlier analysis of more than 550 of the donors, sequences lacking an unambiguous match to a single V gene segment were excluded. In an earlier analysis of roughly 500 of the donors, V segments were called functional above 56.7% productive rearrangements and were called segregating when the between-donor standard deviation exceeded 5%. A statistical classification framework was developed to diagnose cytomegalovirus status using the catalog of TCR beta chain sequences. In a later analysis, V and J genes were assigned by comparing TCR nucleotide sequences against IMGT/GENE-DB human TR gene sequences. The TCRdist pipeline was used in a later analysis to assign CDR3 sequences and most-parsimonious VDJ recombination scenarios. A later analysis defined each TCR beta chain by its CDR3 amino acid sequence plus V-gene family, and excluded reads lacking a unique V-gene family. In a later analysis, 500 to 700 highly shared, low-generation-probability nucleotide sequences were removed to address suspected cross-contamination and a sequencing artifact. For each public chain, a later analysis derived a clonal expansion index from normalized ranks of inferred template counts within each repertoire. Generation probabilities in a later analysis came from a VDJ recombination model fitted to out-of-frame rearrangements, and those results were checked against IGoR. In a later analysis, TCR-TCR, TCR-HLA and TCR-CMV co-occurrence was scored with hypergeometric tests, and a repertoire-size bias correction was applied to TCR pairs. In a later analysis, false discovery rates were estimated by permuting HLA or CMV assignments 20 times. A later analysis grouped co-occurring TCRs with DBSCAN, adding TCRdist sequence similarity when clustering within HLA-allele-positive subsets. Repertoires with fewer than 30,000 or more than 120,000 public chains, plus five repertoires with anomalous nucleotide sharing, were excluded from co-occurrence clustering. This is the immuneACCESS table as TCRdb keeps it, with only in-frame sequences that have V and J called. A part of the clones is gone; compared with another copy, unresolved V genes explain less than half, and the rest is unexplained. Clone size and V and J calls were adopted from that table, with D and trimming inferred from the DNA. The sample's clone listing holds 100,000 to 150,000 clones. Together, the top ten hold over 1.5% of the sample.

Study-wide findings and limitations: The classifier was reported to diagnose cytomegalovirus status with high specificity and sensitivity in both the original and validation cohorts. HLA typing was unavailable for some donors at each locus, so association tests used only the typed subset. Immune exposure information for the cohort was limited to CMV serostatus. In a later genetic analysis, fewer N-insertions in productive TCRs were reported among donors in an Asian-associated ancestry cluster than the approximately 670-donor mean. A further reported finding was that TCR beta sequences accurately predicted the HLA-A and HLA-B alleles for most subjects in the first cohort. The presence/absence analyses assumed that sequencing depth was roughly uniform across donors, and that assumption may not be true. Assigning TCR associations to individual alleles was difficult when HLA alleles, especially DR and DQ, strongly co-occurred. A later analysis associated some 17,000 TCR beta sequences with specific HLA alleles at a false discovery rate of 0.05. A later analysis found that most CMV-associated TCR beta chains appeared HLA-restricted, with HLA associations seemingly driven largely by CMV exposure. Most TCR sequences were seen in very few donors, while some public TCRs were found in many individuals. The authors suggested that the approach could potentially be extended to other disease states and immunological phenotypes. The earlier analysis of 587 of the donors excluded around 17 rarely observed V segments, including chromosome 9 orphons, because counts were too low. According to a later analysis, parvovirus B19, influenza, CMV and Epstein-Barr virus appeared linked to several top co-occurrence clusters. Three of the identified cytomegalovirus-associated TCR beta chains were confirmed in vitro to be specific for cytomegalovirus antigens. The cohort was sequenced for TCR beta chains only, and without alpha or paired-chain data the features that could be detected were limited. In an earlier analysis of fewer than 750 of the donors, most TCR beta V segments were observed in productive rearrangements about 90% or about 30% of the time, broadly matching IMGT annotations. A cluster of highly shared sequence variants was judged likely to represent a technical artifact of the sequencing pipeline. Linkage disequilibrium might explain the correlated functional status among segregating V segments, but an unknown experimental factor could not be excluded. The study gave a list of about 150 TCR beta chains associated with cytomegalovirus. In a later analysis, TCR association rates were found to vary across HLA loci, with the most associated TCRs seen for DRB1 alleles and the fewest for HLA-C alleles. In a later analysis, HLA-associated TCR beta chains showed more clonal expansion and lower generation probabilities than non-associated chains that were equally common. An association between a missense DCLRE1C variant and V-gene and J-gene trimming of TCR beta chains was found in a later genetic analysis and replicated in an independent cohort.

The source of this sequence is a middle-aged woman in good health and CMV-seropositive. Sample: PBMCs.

The base sequence is TGCAGCGCGGACACAGGGCGCAACACTGAAGCTTTCTTT. It codes for CSADTGRNTEAFF. The sequence is built from TRBV29-1 and TRBJ1-1; TRBD1 could be the D gene, as 6 bases match. The junction carries 14 bases between V and J, which are trimmed by 7 bases and 2 bases respectively. From a lookup of the germline V gene, CDR1 and CDR2 are SQVTM and ANQGSEA. The CDR3 measures 13 amino acids from cysteine to phenylalanine. The entry retains the CDR3 DNA only, 39 bases that are in frame from base 1.